These T cell receptor beta chains were read from a single sample in a study of tumor-infiltrating lymphocytes in primary liver carcinoma. TCRdb re-derived calls from the multiplex PCR reads in MiXCR, one entry per CDR3 protein. Of 55,000 to 65,000 distinct CDR3 sequences listed, approximately 70% were seen once; the top ten hold approximately 52%. Material for sequencing was liver tumor tissue from sampling region 2. These receptors were taken from a man aged 40-49 years with primary liver carcinoma and hepatitis B virus infection. Each CDR3 is given with its conserved first and last residue. Each record gives: J gene, V gene, CDR3 protein.

j_gene: TRBJ2-2
v_gene: TRBV5-1
CDR3aa: CASSLLTSGDTGELFF

j_gene: TRBJ2-7
v_gene: TRBV7-9
CDR3aa: CASGGFRSFEQYF

j_gene: TRBJ2-2
v_gene: TRBV11-2
CDR3aa: CPSSHTSGVNTGELFF

j_gene: TRBJ1-5
v_gene: TRBV4-1
CDR3aa: CASSQAFVEGNQLQHF

j_gene: TRBJ2-3
v_gene: TRBV28
CDR3aa: CASSFPYQGTQYF

j_gene: TRBJ2-7
v_gene: TRBV6-6
CDR3aa: CASSYDRGGPVQYF

j_gene: TRBJ2-6
v_gene: TRBV28
CDR3aa: CAVGGLTGANVLTF

j_gene: TRBJ2-3
v_gene: TRBV4-3
CDR3aa: CASSPTSGTDTQYF

j_gene: TRBJ2-3
v_gene: TRBV5-5
CDR3aa: CASIGTGTYTDTQYF

j_gene: TRBJ2-7
v_gene: TRBV12-3/TRBV12-4
CDR3aa: CATSLGTGGAGEQYF

j_gene: TRBJ1-6
v_gene: TRBV11-2
CDR3aa: CASGLEWTGNSPPHF

j_gene: TRBJ2-1
v_gene: TRBV30
CDR3aa: CARPGGPKRSSYNEQFF

j_gene: TRBJ1-1
v_gene: TRBV28
CDR3aa: CASSLGTGNTEAFF

j_gene: TRBJ1-1
v_gene: TRBV4-1
CDR3aa: CASSQGLVADEAVF

j_gene: TRBJ2-5
v_gene: TRBV24-1
CDR3aa: CATSDYNNAGETQYF

j_gene: TRBJ1-5
v_gene: TRBV7-9
CDR3aa: CASSAHFGPQHF

j_gene: TRBJ1-6
v_gene: TRBV4-3
CDR3aa: CASSQAQTVDNSPLHF

j_gene: TRBJ2-1
v_gene: TRBV5-4
CDR3aa: CASSLVGGGYNEQFF

j_gene: TRBJ2-1
v_gene: TRBV6-1
CDR3aa: CASRVGIWGYNEQFF

j_gene: TRBJ2-1
v_gene: TRBV29-1
CDR3aa: CSARRGANEQFF

j_gene: TRBJ2-5
v_gene: TRBV11-2
CDR3aa: CASSQTPGEGKETRYF

j_gene: TRBJ2-3
v_gene: TRBV5-5
CDR3aa: CASSLEVLPTDTQYF

j_gene: TRBJ2-5
v_gene: TRBV5-4
CDR3aa: CTSSLDKAVKYF